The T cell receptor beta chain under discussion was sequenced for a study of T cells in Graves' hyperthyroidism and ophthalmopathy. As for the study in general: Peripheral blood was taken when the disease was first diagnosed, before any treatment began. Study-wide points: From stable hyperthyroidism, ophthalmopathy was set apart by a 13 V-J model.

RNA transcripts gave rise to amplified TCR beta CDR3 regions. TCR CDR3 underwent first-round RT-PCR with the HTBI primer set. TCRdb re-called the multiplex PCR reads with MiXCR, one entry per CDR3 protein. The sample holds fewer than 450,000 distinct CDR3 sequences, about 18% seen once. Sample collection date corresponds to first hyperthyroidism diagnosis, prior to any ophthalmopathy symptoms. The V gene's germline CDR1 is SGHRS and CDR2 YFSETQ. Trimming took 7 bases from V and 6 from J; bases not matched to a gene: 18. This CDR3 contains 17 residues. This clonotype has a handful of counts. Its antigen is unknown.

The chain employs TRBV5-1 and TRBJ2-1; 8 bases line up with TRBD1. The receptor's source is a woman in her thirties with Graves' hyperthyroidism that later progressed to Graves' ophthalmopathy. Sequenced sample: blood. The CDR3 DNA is TGCGCCAGCGCCAGCAGCGGCAGGGGGCTGTTCGTCAATGAGCAGTTCTTC. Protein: CASASSGRGLFVNEQFF.